This T cell receptor (beta chain) stems from a study of T-cell reconstitution after alpha-beta-depleted transplantation in children. The TCRbeta library incorporated unique molecular identifiers. TCRdb reprocessed the PCR reads via MiXCR and lists one record per CDR3 protein. This table holds over 550,000 distinct CDR3 sequences, roughly a tenth found once. The CDR3 has 15 residues. Germline CDR1 SGHRS, CDR2 YFSETQ. Losses at the gene ends were 0 bases for V and 9 bases for J; bases not matched to a gene: 6. The chain links TRBV5-1 to TRBJ2-1; TRBD2 matches at 10 bases. The sequence was obtained from a human donor who donated a stem cell graft to a child with acute myeloid leukemia. The sequencing used PBMCs from the stem cell graft donor, collected from the stem cell graft. The CDR3: CASSLGPAGGVEQFF. For the CDR3, the DNA is TGCGCCAGCAGCTTGGGTCCAGCGGGAGGGGTTGAGCAGTTCTTC.